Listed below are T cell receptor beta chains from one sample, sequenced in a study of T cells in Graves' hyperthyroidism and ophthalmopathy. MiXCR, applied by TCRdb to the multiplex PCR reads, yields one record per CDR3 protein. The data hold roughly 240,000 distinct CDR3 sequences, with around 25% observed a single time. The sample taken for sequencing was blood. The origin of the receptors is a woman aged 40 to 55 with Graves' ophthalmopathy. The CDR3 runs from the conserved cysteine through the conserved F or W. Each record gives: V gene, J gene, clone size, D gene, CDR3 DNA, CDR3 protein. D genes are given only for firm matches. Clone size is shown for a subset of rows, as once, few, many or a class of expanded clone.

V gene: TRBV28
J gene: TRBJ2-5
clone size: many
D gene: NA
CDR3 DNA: TGTGCCAGCAGTTTCGAGGTCCAAGAGACCCAGTACTTC
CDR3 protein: CASSFEVQETQYF

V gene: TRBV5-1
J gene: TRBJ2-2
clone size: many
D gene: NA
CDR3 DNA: TGCGCCAGCAGCTTTCGACAGACCGGGGAGCTGTTTTTT
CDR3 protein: CASSFRQTGELFF

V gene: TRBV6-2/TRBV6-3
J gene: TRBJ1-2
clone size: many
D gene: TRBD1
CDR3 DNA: TGTGCCAGCAGTTTCACCCGTGGGACAGGGGACTATGGCTACACCTTC
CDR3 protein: CASSFTRGTGDYGYTF

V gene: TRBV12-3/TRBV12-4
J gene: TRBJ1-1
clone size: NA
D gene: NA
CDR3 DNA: TGTGCCAGCAGTTTAAGATCAGGGAATGAAGCTTTCTTT
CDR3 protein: CASSLRSGNEAFF

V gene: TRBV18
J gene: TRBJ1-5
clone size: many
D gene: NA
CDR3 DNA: TGTGCCAGCTCACCCACAGGAGCCTATAGCAATCAGCCCCAGCATTTT
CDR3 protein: CASSPTGAYSNQPQHF

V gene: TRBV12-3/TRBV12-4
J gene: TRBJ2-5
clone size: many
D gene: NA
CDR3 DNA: TGTGCCAGCAGTTTTCCCCGGGAGACCCAGTACTTC
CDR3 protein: CASSFPRETQYF

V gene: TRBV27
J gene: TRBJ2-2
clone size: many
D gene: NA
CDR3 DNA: TGTGCCAGCAGTTTTCAGGGGGGCTACACCGGGGAGCTGTTTTTT
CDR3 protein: CASSFQGGYTGELFF

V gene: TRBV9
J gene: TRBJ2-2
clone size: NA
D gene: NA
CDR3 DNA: TGTGCCAGCAGCGACCGGGTTACCGGGGAGCTGTTTTTT
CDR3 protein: CASSDRVTGELFF

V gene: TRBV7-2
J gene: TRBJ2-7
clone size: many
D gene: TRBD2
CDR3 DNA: TGTGCCAGCAGCTCCGGGACTACCTACGAGCAGTACTTC
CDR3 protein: CASSSGTTYEQYF

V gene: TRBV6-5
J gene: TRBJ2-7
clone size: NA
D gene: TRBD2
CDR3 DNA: TGTGCCAGCAGTTACGGATCTAGCGGGAGCGACGAGCAGTACTTC
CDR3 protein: CASSYGSSGSDEQYF

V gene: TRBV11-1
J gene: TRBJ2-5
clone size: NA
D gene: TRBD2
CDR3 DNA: TGTGCCAGCAGCTTAAACCCTTCTAGCGGGAGAGGGCAAGAGACCCAGTACTTC
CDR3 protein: CASSLNPSSGRGQETQYF

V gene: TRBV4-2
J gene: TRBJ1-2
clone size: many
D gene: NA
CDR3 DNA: TGTGCCAGCAGCCAAGATCAATGGGACGGACTCTATGGCTACACCTTC
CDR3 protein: CASSQDQWDGLYGYTF

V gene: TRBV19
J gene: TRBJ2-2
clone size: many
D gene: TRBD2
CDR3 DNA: TGTGCCAGTAGTATCCTAGCGGGGCCGAACACCGGGGAGCTGTTTTTT
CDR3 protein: CASSILAGPNTGELFF

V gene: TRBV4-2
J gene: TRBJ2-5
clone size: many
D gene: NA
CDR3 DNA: TGTGCCAGCAGCCAAATCCTCGCAGGAGGGCAAGAGACCCAGTACTTC
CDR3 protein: CASSQILAGGQETQYF

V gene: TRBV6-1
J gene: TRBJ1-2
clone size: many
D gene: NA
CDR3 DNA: TGTGCCAGCAGTGAAGGTCAGAGTAGCAGGTTTGGCTACACCTTC
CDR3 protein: CASSEGQSSRFGYTF

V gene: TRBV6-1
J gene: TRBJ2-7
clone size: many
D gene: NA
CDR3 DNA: TGCGTCCGACCGGGGGACTACGAGCAGTACTTC
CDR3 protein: CVRPGDYEQYF

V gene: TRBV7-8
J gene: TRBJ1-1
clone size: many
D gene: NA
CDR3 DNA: TGTGCCAGCAGCTTACGACTCCTGAACACTGAAGCTTTCTTT
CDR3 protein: CASSLRLLNTEAFF

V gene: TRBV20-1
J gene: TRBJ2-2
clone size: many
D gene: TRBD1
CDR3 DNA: TGCAGTGCTAGAGATAGGCGGACAGGGGCCACCGGGGAGCTGTTTTTT
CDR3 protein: CSARDRRTGATGELFF

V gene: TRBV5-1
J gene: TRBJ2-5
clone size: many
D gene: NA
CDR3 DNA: TGCGCCAGCAGCTTGGTAGGAGAAACGGAGACCCAGTACTTC
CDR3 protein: CASSLVGETETQYF

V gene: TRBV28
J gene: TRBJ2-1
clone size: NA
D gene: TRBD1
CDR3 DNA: TGTGCCAGCACGGGACAGGGGGGCGATGAGCAGTTCTTC
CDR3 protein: CASTGQGGDEQFF

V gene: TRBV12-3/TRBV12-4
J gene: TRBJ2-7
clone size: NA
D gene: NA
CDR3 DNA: TGTGCCAGCAGTTTTCATGGGATCGAGCAGTACTTC
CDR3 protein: CASSFHGIEQYF

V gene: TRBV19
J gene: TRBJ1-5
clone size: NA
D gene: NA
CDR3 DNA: TGTGCCAGTAGTGGCCAGGCCCTCTTTAGTCAGCCCCAGCATTTT
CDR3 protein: CASSGQALFSQPQHF

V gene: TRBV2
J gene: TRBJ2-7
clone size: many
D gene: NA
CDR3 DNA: TGTGCCAGCAAGGAGGGAGTCTCCTACGAGCAGTACTTC
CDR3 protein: CASKEGVSYEQYF

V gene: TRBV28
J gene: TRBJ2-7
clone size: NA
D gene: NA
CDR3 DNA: TGTGCCAGCAGTTACGGGCCCCGCCTAAAATACGAGCAGTACTTC
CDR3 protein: CASSYGPRLKYEQYF